This TCR beta chain was identified during a study of T-cell memory formation after mild COVID-19. Study-level findings and limits: From day 15 to 85, contracting clones were balanced between CD4 and CD8, whereas later expanders leaned toward CD4+.

Germline loops: CDR1 LNHNV, CDR2 YYDKDF (reference sequence). V was pared by 0 bases and J by 4 bases, with 13 bases between. The CDR3 runs to 16 residues. TCRdb redid the calling of the 5' RACE reads with MiXCR, one entry per CDR3 protein. The sample contains fewer than 600,000 distinct CDR3 sequences, about a fifth of which appear only once. As concerns this clonotype: The antigen remains undetermined.

Sample: PBMCs or a T cell subset sorted from them (not recorded which). The V gene is TRBV15, the J gene TRBJ1-3; possible D gene TRBD1, 5 bases. The clonotype was recovered from an adult woman who had mild COVID-19 (a few samples of this study predate the infection). Cell type and time point are not known. This CDR3 is CATSREGAGVGNTIYF. The CDR3 DNA reads as TGTGCCACCAGCAGAGAAGGTGCGGGGGTAGGAAACACCATATATTTT.